The rows below give T cell receptor beta chains drawn from one sample of a study of blood T cell repertoires in COVID-19. Clones were read by immunoSEQ multiplex PCR, and TCRdb kept only the in-frame ones, dropping some. The sample shows over 65,000 clones, 80% to 90% of them seen only once. Input material: peripheral blood. Receptor source: a man aged 45-60 years with active or convalescent COVID-19. Both conserved end residues are part of each CDR3.

15	TRBJ1-5	TRBV7-2	CASSRQAGANQPQHF
15	TRBJ2-1	TRBV7-9	CASSLRGTVYNEQFF
14	TRBJ1-2	TRBV5-6	CASSLVGRGYGYTF
15	TRBJ1-1	TRBV19	CASSIRESGGTEAFF
13	TRBJ1-2	TRBV2	CASSERGTDGYTF
15	TRBJ2-7	TRBV5-4	CASSLVPGEGYEQYF
16	TRBJ2-2	TRBV3-1/TRBV3-2	CASSQGRGSNTGELFF
14	TRBJ2-1	TRBV6-5	CASSYTDRDNEQFF
20	TRBJ1-3	TRBV18	CASSPGSIRGNNRGGNTIYF
14	TRBJ2-5	TRBV5-1	CASSPRTGQETQYF
15	TRBJ1-4	TRBV6-5	CASMGNFGTNEKLFF
18	TRBJ2-2	TRBV7-8	CASSLRPTGVTGTGELFF
17	TRBJ2-3	TRBV19	CATPGGRQGLLTDTQYF
16	TRBJ2-7	TRBV29-1	CSVEVPSRGYSYEQYF
17	TRBJ1-1	TRBV6-2/TRBV6-3	CASSYSFFSGQGVEAFF
13	TRBJ1-4	TRBV28	CASKTAFNEKLFF
15	TRBJ2-1	TRBV9	CASSPRQGTYNEQFF
17	TRBJ2-5	TRBV3-1/TRBV3-2	CASSQGGGGGSGETQYF
15	TRBJ2-2	TRBV2	CASSEGLDYTGELFF
18	TRBJ2-6	TRBV19	CASSQTSGASSGANVLTF
13	TRBJ2-1	TRBV29-1	CSVDGGTENEQFF
15	TRBJ1-4	TRBV24-1	CATGDREVFGEKLFF
17	TRBJ2-2	TRBV18	CASSLSLTSVNTGELFF
14	TRBJ1-1	TRBV10-1	CASSEPGQNTEAFF
13	TRBJ1-4	TRBV19	CASSRDRDEKLFF
15	TRBJ2-7	TRBV11-3	CASSLESGTAYEQYF